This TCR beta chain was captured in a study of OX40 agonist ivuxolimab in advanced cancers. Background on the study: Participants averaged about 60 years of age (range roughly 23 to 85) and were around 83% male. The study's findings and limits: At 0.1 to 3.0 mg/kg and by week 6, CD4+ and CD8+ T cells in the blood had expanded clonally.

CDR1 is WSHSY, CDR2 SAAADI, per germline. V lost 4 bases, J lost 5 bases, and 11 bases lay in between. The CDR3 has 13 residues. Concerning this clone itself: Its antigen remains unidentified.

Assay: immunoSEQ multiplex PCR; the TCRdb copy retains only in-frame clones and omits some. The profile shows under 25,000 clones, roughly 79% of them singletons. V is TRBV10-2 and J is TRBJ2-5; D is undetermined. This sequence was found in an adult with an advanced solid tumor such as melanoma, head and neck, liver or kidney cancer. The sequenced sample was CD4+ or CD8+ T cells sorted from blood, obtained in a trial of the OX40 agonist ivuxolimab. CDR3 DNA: TGCGCCAGCAGTGGGCCCCCCACTGAGACCCAGTACTTC. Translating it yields CASSGPPTETQYF.